One and the same sample provided the 6 T cell receptor beta chains below, sequenced in a study of blood T cell repertoires in COVID-19 (dated by TCRdb to about 2020). The library was generated by the immunoSEQ multiplex PCR assay. Imported from immuneACCESS, the table was reduced by TCRdb to in-frame sequences with V and J called. These copies leave out some clones; in studies compared against another copy, an unresolved V gene accounts for under half, and the cause of the remainder is not known. Counted in this sample were 100,000 to 120,000 clones; 88% of them appeared once. The leading ten clones occupy around 8.4% of the sample. What was sequenced was peripheral blood. These receptors all come from a woman aged 70 to 79 who had recovered from COVID-19.

The rearrangement links TRBV5-4 to TRBJ2-1, with 10 bases fitting TRBD2. The J segment lost 8 bases and the V segment lost 4 bases, leaving 15 bases of the junction unmatched. The germline V gene has CDR1 SGHNT and CDR2 YYREEE (reference sequence). The CDR3 sequence is 17 residues long. In DNA, the CDR3 is TGTGCCAGCAGCCCACCTCTCCGACTAGCGGGTGGGGATGAGCAGTTCTTC. Protein sequence: CASSPPLRLAGGDEQFF.

This clone was counted a single time. The V gene is TRBV12-3 or TRBV12-4, the J gene TRBJ2-7; D may be TRBD1 (6 bases). V lost 6 bases and J lost 2, with 11 bases in between. This CDR3 comprises 13 residues. The CDR3 loop is CASRPDSAYEQYF. The DNA of the CDR3 is TGTGCCAGCAGACCGGACAGTGCCTACGAGCAGTACTTC.

This chain uses TRBV27 with TRBJ2-7, with 11 bases aligning to TRBD1. This CDR3 contains 17 residues. The V gene's germline CDR1 is MNHEY and CDR2 SMNVEV (reference sequence). After removal of 5 bases from V and 6 bases from J, the junction contained 15 bases not matched to a gene. The CDR3 nucleotides read TGTGCCAGCAGTCTAAGGGGACAGGGGGTGGTTGGGTCCGAGCAGTACTTC. This gives the protein CASSLRGQGVVGSEQYF.

The chain links TRBV7-8 to TRBJ2-3; D not resolved. Germline CDR1 and CDR2: SGHVS and FQNEAQ. The CDR3 has 15 amino acids. Trimming took 1 base from V and 6 from J, leaving 14 bases between them. This CDR3 reads CASSLEPLASDTQYF. For the CDR3, the DNA is TGTGCCAGCAGCTTAGAGCCCCTTGCCTCGGATACGCAGTATTTT.

The rearrangement links TRBV24-1 to TRBJ2-2; 8 bases agree with TRBD1. With 3 bases clipped from V and 3 bases from J, the junction kept 2 bases outside the gene matches. Germline loops: CDR1 KGHDR, CDR2 SFDVKD. This CDR3 contains 15 residues. DNA of the CDR3: TGTGCCACCAGTGATCCGGGACAGGACACCGGGGAGCTGTTTTTT. It yields the protein CATSDPGQDTGELFF.

V is TRBV7-3 and J is TRBJ2-7, with TRBD1 identical over 9 bases. Germline CDR1 SGHTA, CDR2 FQGTGA. The ends lost 4 bases at V and 5 bases at J; junction bases unmatched: 12. The CDR3 totals 16 residues. As DNA, the CDR3 is TGTGCCAGCAGCTCCGGCCTTTTACAGGGGGCTGACGAGCAGTACTTC. This translates into CASSSGLLQGADEQYF.